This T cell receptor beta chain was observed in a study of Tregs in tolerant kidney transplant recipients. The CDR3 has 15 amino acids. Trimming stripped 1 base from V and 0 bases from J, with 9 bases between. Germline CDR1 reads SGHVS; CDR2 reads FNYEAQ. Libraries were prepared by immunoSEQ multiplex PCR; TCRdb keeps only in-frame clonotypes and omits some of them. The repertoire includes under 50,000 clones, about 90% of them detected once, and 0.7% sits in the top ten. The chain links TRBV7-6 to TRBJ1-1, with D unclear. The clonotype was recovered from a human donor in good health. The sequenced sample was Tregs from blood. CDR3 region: CASSLEPGMNTEAFF. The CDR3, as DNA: TGTGCCAGCAGCTTAGAGCCGGGTATGAACACTGAAGCTTTCTTT.